This entry lists 27 T cell receptor beta chains sequenced from one sample in a study of cytomegalovirus exposure and HLA in healthy donors (dated by TCRdb to about 2017). The library was made by the immunoSEQ multiplex PCR assay. For the multiplex PCR, a mixture combining 60 forward primers for TCR Vbeta segments and 13 reverse primers for TCR Jbeta segments was used. Entries here come from immuneACCESS through TCRdb and include only in-frame sequences with V and J called. Some clones fail to appear in such tables; in the studies checked, an unresolved V gene covers under half of the shortfall, and the cause of the remainder is unknown. The sample table lists about 210,000 clones, roughly 77% of them with a count of one. The ten top clones hold about 3.5% of the sample. Sequencing used PBMCs. All receptors derive from a man aged 35-49 years in good health and CMV-seropositive.

V and J are TRBV25-1 and TRBJ1-2; D may be TRBD1 (5 bases). The CDR3 covers 16 residues. Germline loops: CDR1 MGHDK, CDR2 SYGVNS. Deletions cut 0 bases from V and 3 bases from J, with 14 bases between. This CDR3 is CASSEYRVRDDYGYTF. In DNA, the CDR3 is TGTGCCAGCAGTGAATATAGGGTCAGGGATGACTATGGCTACACCTTC.

J is TRBJ1-2 and V is TRBV10-3, with 9 nucleotides matching TRBD1. CDR3 size: 14 residues. V dropped 5 bases and J dropped 1; count of bases not matched to a gene: 2. From germline, CDR1 is ENHRY and CDR2 SYGVKD. CDR3 DNA: TGTGCCATCAGTTCGGGACAGGGTAACTATGGCTACACCTTC. It translates to CAISSGQGNYGYTF.

This clone was seen only once. CDR3 sequence: CASSLGRGYNEQFF. CDR3 nucleotides: TGTGCCAGCAGCTTAGGGCGGGGGTACAATGAGCAGTTCTTC. The chain couples TRBV13 to TRBJ2-1, with TRBD2 identical over 7 bases. The CDR3 runs 14 residues. The V and J ends lost 0 bases and 4 bases, in that order; junction bases with no gene match: 0. CDR1 PRHDT and CDR2 FYEKMQ come from the germline V gene (reference sequence).

This chain links TRBV10-3 with TRBJ2-7; 8 bases line up with TRBD1. V was pared by 0 bases and J by 0 bases, with 16 bases of the junction left unmatched. CDR3 size: 20 residues. Germline-derived CDR1 and CDR2 are ENHRY and SYGVKD. The DNA of the CDR3 is TGTGCCATCAGTGAGTCGACTCGGGAGACAGGGGAATTTAGCTCCTACGAGCAGTACTTC. As protein: CAISESTRETGEFSSYEQYF.

The chain recombines TRBV27 with TRBJ2-3; D gene unclear. The ends were cut back, 0 bases at V and 1 base at J, with 14 bases in the middle. The CDR3 consists of 17 residues. Germline CDR1 is MNHEY and CDR2 is SMNVEV (reference sequence). The CDR3 DNA follows: TGTGCCAGCAGTTTATCCTTCCTCCTGACTGGCACAGATACGCAGTATTTT. Its translation is CASSLSFLLTGTDTQYF.

A few counts support this clone. This sequence joins TRBV7-2 and TRBJ1-2; D remains unclear. Germline V gives CDR1 SGHTA, CDR2 FQGNSA. The CDR3 runs 14 residues. The germline V and J ends were trimmed by 3 bases and 3 bases, with 11 bases remaining between them. The CDR3 region has the DNA TGTGCCAGCAGCTTGGGAGGGTCGGACTATGGCTACACCTTC. It specifies CASSLGGSDYGYTF.

CDR3 region: CASSPTRGGYPDLGQPQHF. The DNA of the CDR3 is TGTGCCAGCAGCCCTACCCGGGGGGGATACCCGGACTTGGGTCAGCCCCAGCATTTT. The genes are TRBV7-8 and TRBJ1-5, with D possibly matching TRBD1 (5 bases). The CDR3 spans 19 residues. Trimming left V 5 bases short and J 6 bases short, with 29 bases between. Germline assignment: CDR1 SGHVS and CDR2 FQNEAQ.

The chain employs TRBV7-9 and TRBJ2-7, with D possibly being TRBD1 (6 bases). The CDR3 has 16 residues. The V end was cut by 4 bases, the J end by 0 bases, with 16 bases between. The germline V gene has CDR1 SEHNR and CDR2 FQNEAQ (reference sequence). Here the CDR3 reads CASSSFTGQSSYEQYF. The CDR3 nucleotides read TGTGCCAGCAGCTCCTTCACGGGACAAAGCTCCTACGAGCAGTACTTC.

This clone was seen a handful of times. The chain combines TRBV28 with TRBJ2-3; 8 nucleotides match TRBD1. Trimming removed 2 bases from V and 3 bases from J; junction bases left unmatched: 4. CDR1 MDHEN and CDR2 SYDVKM come from the germline V gene. The CDR3 totals 15 residues. CDR3 sequence: CASSLIQGATDTQYF. CDR3 DNA: TGTGCCAGCAGTTTAATTCAGGGGGCGACAGATACGCAGTATTTT.

This clone was observed a handful of times. The chain joins TRBV7-9 to TRBJ2-3; the D is unclear. The CDR3 contains 14 residues. Trimming pared 1 base from V and 0 bases from J, leaving 5 bases between. The V gene's germline CDR1 is SEHNR and CDR2 FQNEAQ (reference sequence). CDR3 loop: CASSLGASTDTQYF. CDR3 coding DNA: TGTGCCAGCAGCTTAGGGGCTAGCACAGATACGCAGTATTTT.

This chain links TRBV5-5 with TRBJ2-5, with D tentatively TRBD1 (5 bases). Germline V CDR1 and CDR2: SGHKS, YYEKEE (reference sequence). Trimming shortened V by 2 bases and J by 3 bases, and 11 bases separated the two germline ends. This CDR3 is 14 amino acids long. CDR3 protein: CASSFSDRKETQYF. Written as DNA, the CDR3 is TGTGCCAGCAGCTTCTCTGACAGAAAAGAGACCCAGTACTTC.

The CDR3, as DNA: TGTGCCATCAGTAATCCTTACCGGGGCTATGGCTACACCTTC. This translates into CAISNPYRGYGYTF. The chain links TRBV10-3 to TRBJ1-2; no clear D. V dropped 5 bases and J dropped 4 bases, with 14 bases sitting between them. Germline lookup yields CDR1 ENHRY and CDR2 SYGVKD. The CDR3 spans 14 residues.

This sequence joins TRBV10-3 and TRBJ2-5; 9 bases align to TRBD1. V lost 6 bases and J lost 4; bases outside the gene matches: 6. The CDR3 consists of 14 residues. The germline V gene has CDR1 ENHRY and CDR2 SYGVKD. Written as DNA, the CDR3 is TGTGCCATCAGCGTATCGGGACAGGGAGAGACCCAGTACTTC. Translated: CAISVSGQGETQYF.

V gene TRBV7-6 combines with J gene TRBJ2-7; a possible D gene is TRBD2 (5 bases). Germline CDR1 reads SGHVS; CDR2 reads FNYEAQ. V shed 5 bases and J shed 5 bases, with 10 bases lying between them. The CDR3 is 12 amino acids. CDR3 protein: CASSPEGDEQYF. The CDR3 DNA reads TGTGCCAGCAGCCCCGAGGGAGACGAGCAGTACTTC.

This clone has just a few counts. The rearrangement links TRBV6-5 to TRBJ1-2; D may be TRBD1 (6 bases). Trimming removed 5 bases from V and 5 bases from J, with 15 bases in between. The germline gives CDR1 MNHEY, CDR2 SVGAGI. This CDR3 has 14 amino acids. CDR3 bases: TGTGCCAGCAGTCCCAGGGGAATGTGGTATGGCTACACCTTC. Translating gives CASSPRGMWYGYTF.

The J gene is TRBJ2-1, the V gene TRBV7-6; TRBD2 matches 9 bases. This CDR3 has 16 amino acids. Looked up from germline, CDR1 is SGHVS and CDR2 is FNYEAQ. The V and J ends lost 1 base and 5 bases, in that order; junction bases with no gene match: 6. The CDR3 coding sequence is TGTGCCAGCAGCTTAGACCTAGCGGGAATCGACAATGAGCAGTTCTTC. Translation: CASSLDLAGIDNEQFF.

This clone was observed a few times. The chain links TRBV4-2 to TRBJ1-1, with 7 bases identical to TRBD1. From germline, CDR1 is LGHNA and CDR2 YNFKEQ. The CDR3 extends over 19 amino acids. V was clipped by 0 bases and J by 5 bases; unmatched bases: 18. CDR3 nucleotide sequence: TGTGCCAGCAGCCAAGAGGGGGCAGGGGGTCCTCAGGGTAGTACTGAAGCTTTCTTT. It encodes CASSQEGAGGPQGSTEAFF.

The chain recombines TRBV5-4 with TRBJ1-2; no firm D call. The CDR3 is 13 residues long. CDR1 is SGHNT and CDR2 is YYREEE in the germline V gene (reference sequence). The ends were cut back, 0 bases at V and 2 bases at J, with 5 bases in the middle. CDR3 in amino acids: CASSLVGNYGYTF. CDR3 DNA: TGTGCCAGCAGCTTGGTCGGGAACTATGGCTACACCTTC.

The chain uses TRBV30 and TRBJ2-5; TRBD2 matches at 12 bases. Germline-derived CDR1 and CDR2 are GTSNPN and SVGIG (reference sequence). The CDR3 runs to 15 residues. V lost 2 bases, J lost 3 bases, and 4 bases stayed unmatched. The CDR3 here is CAWSTGLAGKETQYF. In DNA form, the CDR3 reads TGTGCCTGGAGTACAGGACTAGCGGGGAAAGAGACCCAGTACTTC.

This clone was counted a few times. This chain uses TRBV4-1 with TRBJ1-1; perhaps TRBD1 as D (5 bases). The CDR3 length is 15 residues. The V gene lost 4 bases and the J gene lost 1 base, with 13 bases spanning the gap. Germline CDR1 and CDR2: MGHRA and YSYEKL. In DNA, the CDR3 is TGCGCCAGCAGCCGAAAGACAGACGGGAACACTGAAGCTTTCTTT. Its protein product is CASSRKTDGNTEAFF.

This chain joins TRBV6-6 and TRBJ1-2; 7 bases fit TRBD1. This CDR3 has 13 amino acids. The germline CDR1 and CDR2 sequences are MNHNY and SVGAGI (reference sequence). Germline trimming cut 0 bases from V and 8 bases from J; bases unmatched to any gene: 3. DNA of the CDR3: TGTGCCAGCAGTTACTCTGAAGGGGGCGGCTACACCTTC. Protein product: CASSYSEGGGYTF.

Concerning this clone itself: An end of the junction differs from the germline gene, which may be a read error. The chain couples TRBV30 to TRBJ2-3; TRBD2 matches 8 bases. The CDR3 sequence is 15 residues long. Germline CDR1 is GTSNPN and CDR2 is SVGIG (reference sequence). The CDR3: CAWSVLSGSIDTQYF. The CDR3 DNA is TGTGCCTGGAGTGTACTGAGCGGGAGCATAGATACGCAGTATTTT.

V and J are TRBV7-8 and TRBJ2-3; perhaps TRBD1 as D (5 bases). Looked up from germline, CDR1 is SGHVS and CDR2 is FQNEAQ. This CDR3 contains 15 residues. V was pared by 2 bases and J by 1 base, with 10 bases between. The CDR3 nucleotides read TGTGCCAGCAGCTTACCCAGGGCCGGCACAGATACGCAGTATTTT. It encodes CASSLPRAGTDTQYF.

The chain has TRBV10-3 and TRBJ1-2; D unresolved. Trimming took off 7 bases at V and 7 bases at J, with 13 bases between the two ends. This CDR3 region has 12 residues. Germline V lookup: CDR1 ENHRY, CDR2 SYGVKD. CDR3 amino acids: CAITTGESGYTF. The CDR3 DNA reads as TGTGCCATCACAACCGGTGAGAGTGGCTACACCTTC.

The J gene is TRBJ2-1, the V gene TRBV29-1; a weak D match, TRBD2 (5 bases). CDR1 SQVTM and CDR2 ANQGSEA come from the germline V gene. Trimming removed 4 bases from V and 3 bases from J, with 13 bases in between. The CDR3 consists of 14 residues. CDR3 coding DNA: TGCAGCGTTGCGACGACTACGGGCTACAATGAGCAGTTCTTC. This gives the protein CSVATTTGYNEQFF.

In this sample, this clone turned up a few times. The CDR3 loop is CASRQQGAGQPQHF. The DNA of the CDR3 is TGTGCCAGCAGACAACAGGGGGCCGGACAGCCCCAGCATTTT. The chain uses TRBV6-1 and TRBJ1-5; TRBD1 matches at 9 bases. Germline trimming cut 6 bases from V and 7 bases from J; bases unmatched to any gene: 7. Germline V gives CDR1 MNHNS, CDR2 SASEGT. The CDR3 spans 14 residues.

CDR3 coding DNA: TGTGCCAGCAGTCGGGACAGGCTACGACAGCAGTACTTC. It specifies CASSRDRLRQQYF. The chain has TRBV6-1 and TRBJ2-7, with 8 positions matching TRBD1. Germline CDR1 reads MNHNS; CDR2 reads SASEGT. Losses at the gene ends were 5 bases for V and 8 bases for J; bases not matched to a gene: 8. The CDR3 contains 13 residues.